The 22 T cell receptor beta chains reported below all come from one sample, sequenced in a study of Graves' ophthalmopathy and Graves' hyperthyroidism. The TCR beta CDR3 regions underwent amplification from RNA transcripts. The first-round RT-PCR employed HTBI primers together with the Qiagen OneStep RT-PCR kit. A multiplex PCR was then performed as the second round. TCRdb recomputed calls from the multiplex PCR reads with MiXCR, one row per CDR3 protein. Among approximately 700,000 distinct CDR3 sequences listed, over 40% were seen once. Sequencing was done on a sample of peripheral blood. The receptor set was obtained from an adult man with Graves' ophthalmopathy.

The V gene is TRBV10-3, the J gene TRBJ2-7; D remains ambiguous. V was trimmed by 0 bases and J by 10 bases, leaving 16 bases between them. The CDR3 runs to 14 residues. The V gene's germline CDR1 is ENHRY and CDR2 SYGVKD. CDR3 amino acids: CAISESYRGFEQYF. The CDR3 bases are TGTGCCATCAGTGAGTCATATAGAGGTTTCGAACAGTACTTC.

V is TRBV25-1 and J is TRBJ2-5, with unresolved D. The V gene lost 6 bases and the J gene lost 9 bases, with 17 bases spanning the gap. The germline V gene has CDR1 MGHDK and CDR2 SYGVNS. The CDR3 consists of 13 residues. The DNA for the CDR3 is TGTGCCAGCAGCCTCCAGGAAAATCAGCCCCAGTACTTC. This codes for CASSLQENQPQYF.

Ten or more counts support this clonotype. The gene calls are TRBV7-2 and TRBJ2-5, with 7 positions matching TRBD2. Germline loops: CDR1 SGHTA, CDR2 FQGNSA. Losses at the gene ends were 5 bases for V and 5 bases for J; bases not matched to a gene: 5. CDR3 size: 13 residues. The CDR3 DNA is TGTGCCAGCAGCCGGGACTACCCGGAGACCCAGTACTTC. It translates to CASSRDYPETQYF.

In regard to this clonotype: This clone may be a read error of a much larger clone one base away. The chain has TRBV12-3 or TRBV12-4 and TRBJ1-1, with D possibly TRBD1 on 5 matching bases. V dropped 8 bases and J dropped 3 bases, with 10 bases sitting between them. This CDR3 is built from 12 residues. The CDR3 DNA reads as TGTGCCAGCGGGGGACGGCACACTGAAGCTTTCTTT. It yields the protein CASGGRHTEAFF.

In its sample, this clonotype was seen once. The J gene is TRBJ1-6, the V gene TRBV10-3, with 11 bases lining up with TRBD1. The V segment lost 5 bases and the J segment 12 bases; nucleotides outside the gene matches: 9. CDR1 is ENHRY, CDR2 SYGVKD, per germline. This CDR3 is 15 amino acids long. CDR3 coding DNA: TGTGCCATCAGTTTTCCCCCGGGACAGGGGGTACCCCTCCACTTT. Translated: CAISFPPGQGVPLHF.

Note on this clonotype: A much larger clone lies one base from this, so it may be a read error. The rearrangement links TRBV7-2 to TRBJ1-2; tentative D call: TRBD1 (6 bases). Per the germline V gene, CDR1 is SGHTA and CDR2 is FQGNSA. The length of the CDR3 is 15 residues. CDR3 coding DNA: TGTGCCGGCAGCTTAGCTCACACCAGGGGAAATGGCTACACCTTC. Amino acids: CAGSLAHTRGNGYTF.

This clonotype was observed a few times. The chain has TRBV4-3 and TRBJ2-7; TRBD1 matches 7 bases. CDR1 LGHNA and CDR2 YSLEER come from the germline V gene. With V trimmed by 1 base and J by 4 bases, 10 bases remained unmatched. The CDR3 is 16 amino acids. The CDR3 DNA reads as TGCGCCAGCAGCCAAGGGGTCGGACAGGTACAATACGAGCAGTACTTC. This gives the protein CASSQGVGQVQYEQYF.

This clonotype has a count of ten or more. The chain has TRBV5-1 and TRBJ1-6; TRBD1 might be the D (6 bases). CDR1 is SGHRS and CDR2 is YFSETQ in the germline V gene. V lost 4 bases and J 14 bases, leaving 19 bases between the germline ends. This CDR3 comprises 14 residues. Here the CDR3 reads CASSTGTDPPSLHF. In nucleotides, the CDR3 is TGCGCCAGCAGCACAGGGACTGATCCACCGTCCCTCCACTTT.

The chain joins TRBV3-1 to TRBJ1-2, with no clear D. This CDR3 has 13 residues. Germline V gene lookup returns CDR1 LGHDT and CDR2 YNNKEL (reference sequence). V gave up 0 bases and J gave up 4 bases, with 6 bases separating them. The CDR3 is CASSQEGVYGYTF. In DNA form, the CDR3 reads TGTGCCAGCAGCCAAGAGGGAGTCTATGGCTACACCTTC. The complete variable domain, with remaining parts taken from reference TRBV3-1 and TRBJ1-2, reads DTAVSQTPKYLVTQMGNDKSIKCEQNLGHDTMYWYKQDSKKFLKIMFSYNNKELIINETVPNRFSPKSPDKAHLNLHINSLELGDSAVYFCASSQEGVYGYTFGSGTRLTVV.

This clonotype was recorded a few times. The chain is built from TRBV11-2 and TRBJ1-1; D perhaps matches TRBD1 (5 bases). The germline V and J ends were trimmed by 1 base and 6 bases, with 12 bases remaining between them. This CDR3 contains 14 residues. From germline, CDR1 is SGHAT and CDR2 FQNNGV. The CDR3 spells CASSLGMGDPEAFF. The CDR3, as DNA: TGTGCCAGCAGCTTAGGAATGGGGGACCCTGAAGCTTTCTTT.

This chain uses TRBV10-3 with TRBJ1-6, with TRBD1 identical over 8 bases. The CDR3 sequence is 13 residues long. Germline CDR1 ENHRY, CDR2 SYGVKD. DNA of the CDR3: TGTGCTACAGGACAGGGCGAGACTTCACCCCTCCACTTT. As protein: CATGQGETSPLHF.

This clonotype was counted ten times or more. This rearrangement joins TRBV5-4 to TRBJ2-7; TRBD2 matches at 9 bases. CDR3 size: 13 residues. Germline V lookup: CDR1 SGHNT, CDR2 YYREEE (reference sequence). The J segment lost 2 bases and the V segment lost 5 bases, leaving 2 bases of the junction unmatched. CDR3 coding DNA: TGTGCCAGCAGATTAGCGGGGGCCTACGAGCAGTACTTC. Protein product: CASRLAGAYEQYF.

This clonotype was seen more than once but under ten times. The chain links TRBV14 to TRBJ2-7; 9 nucleotides align to TRBD2. This CDR3 has 16 amino acids. V lost 4 bases, J lost 3 bases, and 10 bases stayed unmatched. CDR1 and CDR2 (germline): SGHDN, FVKESK. The CDR3 is CASSPPSGARGYEQYF. In DNA form, the CDR3 reads TGTGCCAGCAGCCCCCCTAGCGGGGCTCGGGGCTACGAGCAGTACTTC.

This clonotype showed up many times. A read error may account for a junction end that differs from germline. The V gene is TRBV10-3, the J gene TRBJ1-6, with 9 positions matching TRBD1. Germline CDR1 ENHRY, CDR2 SYGVKD. The CDR3 is made up of 12 amino acids. CDR3 amino acids: CASSRDREALHF. The CDR3 region has the DNA TGTGCCAGCAGTCGGGACAGGGAAGCCCTCCACTTT.

The genes are TRBV27 and TRBJ1-2, with 7 bases lining up with TRBD1. Germline assignment: CDR1 MNHEY and CDR2 SMNVEV (reference sequence). The CDR3 runs 14 residues. With V trimmed by 4 bases and J by 7 bases, 9 bases remained unmatched. Here the CDR3 reads CASSSAIQGPGYTF. The CDR3 DNA sequence: TGTGCCAGCAGTTCCGCAATACAGGGGCCTGGCTACACCTTC.

V and J are TRBV7-2 and TRBJ1-1; tentative D call: TRBD1 (6 bases). V lost 5 bases, J lost 9 bases, and 22 bases lay in between. CDR1 and CDR2 (germline): SGHTA, FQGNSA. This CDR3 comprises 15 residues. CDR3 amino acids: CASSQGRGAQGKAFF. CDR3 nucleotides: TGTGCCAGCAGCCAAGGCCGGGGGGCACAGGGCAAAGCTTTCTTT.

This clonotype was observed a handful of times. This chain uses TRBV12-3 or TRBV12-4 with TRBJ1-5; the D gene is possibly TRBD1 (6 bases). CDR3 length equals 14 residues. Trimming stripped 8 bases from V and 7 bases from J, with 18 bases between. In nucleotides, the CDR3 is TGTGCCAGCCGACCGGGGGGGGGGCGGCAGCCCCAGCATTTT. Translation: CASRPGGGRQPQHF.

This clonotype was detected many times. V is TRBV2 and J is TRBJ1-2, with 9 bases that match TRBD1. The V and J ends lost 0 bases and 5 bases, in that order; junction bases with no gene match: 7. Germline CDR1 is SNHLY and CDR2 is FYNNEI. CDR3 size: 16 residues. CDR3 amino acids: CASSEALRDRAYGYTF. CDR3 DNA: TGTGCCAGCAGTGAAGCCCTCCGGGACAGGGCTTATGGCTACACCTTC.

V is TRBV15 and J is TRBJ2-5; the D gene is possibly TRBD1 (6 bases). In germline, CDR1 is LNHNV, CDR2 YYDKDF (reference sequence). CDR3 length: 15 amino acids. Trimming took 1 base from V and 9 from J, leaving 18 bases between them. This CDR3 reads CATSRAQGYGQPQYF. The CDR3 DNA reads TGTGCCACCAGCAGAGCCCAGGGTTACGGACAGCCCCAGTACTTC.

On this clonotype: Being one base from a much bigger clone, this may be a read error. This rearrangement joins TRBV15 to TRBJ1-5; maybe TRBD1 (5 bases). Germline CDR1 and CDR2: LNHNV and YYDKDF (reference sequence). The CDR3 length is 15 residues. CDR3 loop: CARSQDPGGNQPQHF. Written as DNA, the CDR3 is TGCGCCAGGAGCCAAGATCCCGGGGGAAATCAGCCCCAGCATTTT.

The chain is built from TRBV10-3 and TRBJ1-5, with D unclear. The CDR3 extends over 15 amino acids. Trimming removed 3 bases from V and 3 bases from J, with 12 bases in between. Germline lookup yields CDR1 ENHRY and CDR2 SYGVKD. CDR3 DNA sequence: TGTGCCATCAGTGAAGCGCCAGGATCCAATCAGCCCCAGCATTTT. This codes for CAISEAPGSNQPQHF.

In the case of this clonotype: A read error may be the cause here, since a much bigger clone is one base away. The rearrangement joins TRBV10-3 to TRBJ2-6, with D uncertain. V was trimmed by 3 bases and J by 0 bases, leaving 9 bases between them. The germline V gene has CDR1 ENHRY and CDR2 SYGVKD. The CDR3 extends over 16 amino acids. CDR3 protein: CAISEGWSSGANVLTF. The CDR3 DNA reads as TGTGCCATCAGTGAAGGCTGGAGCTCTGGGGCCAACGTCCTGACTTTC.